Sequencing of this T cell receptor beta chain was carried out in a study of tumor and adjacent non-tumor tissue in lung cancer. The study's findings and limits: TCR diversity was significantly greater in tumor than normal lung tissue.

To note about this clonotype: The antigen remains undetermined. Germline is not matched at one junction end, which may reflect a read error.

No cell sorting was done before RNA was extracted from the tissue. Distant lung tissue was collected more than 3 cm away from the tumor edge. A modified ARM-PCR protocol with three rounds of nested PCR amplified TCRbeta. TCRdb passed the multiplex PCR reads through MiXCR, listing each CDR3 protein once. Among roughly 75,000 distinct CDR3 sequences listed, approximately 78% were seen once. Germline V gene sequence: CDR1 SGHAT, CDR2 FQNNGV. This CDR3 has 15 amino acids. The J gene is TRBJ2-5, the V gene TRBV11-2, with a tentative D call TRBD1 (6 bases). This receptor was identified in a man aged 60 to 75 with non-small cell lung cancer. Sequenced sample: distant non-tumor lung tissue. CDR3 nucleotide sequence: TGTGCCAGCAGCTTGAACTGGGGGCAACAAGAGACCAAGTACTTC. The encoded protein is CASSLNWGQQETKYF.